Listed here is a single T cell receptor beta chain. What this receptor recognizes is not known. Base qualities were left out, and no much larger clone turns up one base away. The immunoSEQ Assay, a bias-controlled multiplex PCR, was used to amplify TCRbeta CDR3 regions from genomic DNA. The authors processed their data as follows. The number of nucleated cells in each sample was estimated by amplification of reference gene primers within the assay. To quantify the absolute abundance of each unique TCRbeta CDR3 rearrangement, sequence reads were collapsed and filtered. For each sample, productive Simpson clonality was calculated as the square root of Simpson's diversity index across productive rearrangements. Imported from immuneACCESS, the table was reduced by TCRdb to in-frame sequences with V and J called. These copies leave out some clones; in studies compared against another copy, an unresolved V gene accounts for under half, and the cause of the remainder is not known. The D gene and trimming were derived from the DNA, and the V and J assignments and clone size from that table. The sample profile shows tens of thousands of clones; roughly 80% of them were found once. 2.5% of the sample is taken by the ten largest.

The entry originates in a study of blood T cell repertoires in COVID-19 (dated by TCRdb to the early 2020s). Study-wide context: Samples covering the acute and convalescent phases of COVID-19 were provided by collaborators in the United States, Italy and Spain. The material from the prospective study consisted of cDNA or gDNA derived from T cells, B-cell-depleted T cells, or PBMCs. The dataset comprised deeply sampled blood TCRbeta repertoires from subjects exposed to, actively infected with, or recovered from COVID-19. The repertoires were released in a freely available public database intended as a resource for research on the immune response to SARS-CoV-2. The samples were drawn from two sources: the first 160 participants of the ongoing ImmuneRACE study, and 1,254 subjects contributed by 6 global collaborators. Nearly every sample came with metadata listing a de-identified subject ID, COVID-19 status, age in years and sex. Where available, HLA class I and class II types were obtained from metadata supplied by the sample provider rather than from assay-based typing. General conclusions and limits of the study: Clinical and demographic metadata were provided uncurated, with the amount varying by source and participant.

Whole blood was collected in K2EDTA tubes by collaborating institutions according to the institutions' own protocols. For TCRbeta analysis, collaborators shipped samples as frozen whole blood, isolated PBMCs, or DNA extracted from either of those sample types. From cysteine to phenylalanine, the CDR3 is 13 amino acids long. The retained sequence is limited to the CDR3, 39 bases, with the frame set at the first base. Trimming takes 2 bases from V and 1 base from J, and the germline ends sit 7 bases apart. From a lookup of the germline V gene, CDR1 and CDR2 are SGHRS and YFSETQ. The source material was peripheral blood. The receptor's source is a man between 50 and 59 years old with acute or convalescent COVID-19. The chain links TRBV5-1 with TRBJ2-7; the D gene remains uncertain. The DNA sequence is TGCGCCAGCAGCTTTCATCAGTCCTACGAGCAGTACTTC. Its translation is CASSFHQSYEQYF. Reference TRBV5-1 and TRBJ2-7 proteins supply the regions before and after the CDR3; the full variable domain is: KAGVTQTPRYLIKTRGQQVTLSCSPISGHRSVSWYQQTPGQGLQFLFEYFSETQRNKGNFPGRFSGRQFSNSRSEMNVSTLELGDSALYLCASSFHQSYEQYFGPGTRLTVT.